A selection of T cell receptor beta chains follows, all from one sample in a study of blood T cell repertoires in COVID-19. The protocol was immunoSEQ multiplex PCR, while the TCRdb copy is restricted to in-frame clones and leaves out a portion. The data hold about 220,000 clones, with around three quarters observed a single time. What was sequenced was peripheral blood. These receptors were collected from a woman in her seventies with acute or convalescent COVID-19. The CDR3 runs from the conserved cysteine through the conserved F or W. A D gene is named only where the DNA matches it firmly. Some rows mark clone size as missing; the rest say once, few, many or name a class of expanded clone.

cdr3_nt: TGTGCCAGCAGCCTATGGACAGGGTCTCTGGAGACCCAGTACTTC
cdr3_aa: CASSLWTGSLETQYF
clone_size: -
j_call: TRBJ2-5
v_call: TRBV7-9
d_call: TRBD1

cdr3_nt: TGTGCCAGCAGTGCCGCCCTGGGGGCCGTGGATACGCAGTATTTT
cdr3_aa: CASSAALGAVDTQYF
clone_size: -
j_call: TRBJ2-3
v_call: TRBV25-1
d_call: -

cdr3_nt: TGTGCCAGTAGTAAACTTCTGTGGGCTAGCGTGGGGCAAGAGACCCAGTACTTC
cdr3_aa: CASSKLLWASVGQETQYF
clone_size: -
j_call: TRBJ2-5
v_call: TRBV19
d_call: -

cdr3_nt: TGTGCCAGCAGCTCCCAGGGAAACACTGAAGCTTTCTTT
cdr3_aa: CASSSQGNTEAFF
clone_size: -
j_call: TRBJ1-1
v_call: TRBV5-5
d_call: -

cdr3_nt: TGTGCCAGCAGCCAAGATCACCTTCTCACCCAGGGCTACACCTTC
cdr3_aa: CASSQDHLLTQGYTF
clone_size: -
j_call: TRBJ1-2
v_call: TRBV3-1/TRBV3-2
d_call: -

cdr3_nt: TGCGCCAGCAGCCTCCAGGGGTCGGATACGCAGTATTTT
cdr3_aa: CASSLQGSDTQYF
clone_size: -
j_call: TRBJ2-3
v_call: TRBV10-1
d_call: -

cdr3_nt: TGTGCCAGCAGCCGAGGCGATTCACCCCTCCACTTT
cdr3_aa: CASSRGDSPLHF
clone_size: once
j_call: TRBJ1-6
v_call: TRBV7-9
d_call: -

cdr3_nt: TGTGCCAGCAGTCCCCTTCCTTCTAGCGGGGAAGAGACCCAGTACTTC
cdr3_aa: CASSPLPSSGEETQYF
clone_size: -
j_call: TRBJ2-5
v_call: TRBV6-2/TRBV6-3
d_call: TRBD2

cdr3_nt: TGTGCCAGCAGTTTTAGCGGGTCGGCCTACAATGAGCAGTTCTTC
cdr3_aa: CASSFSGSAYNEQFF
clone_size: -
j_call: TRBJ2-1
v_call: TRBV27
d_call: TRBD2

cdr3_nt: TGTGCTAGTGGTTTGGGTATGAACACCATATATTTT
cdr3_aa: CASGLGMNTIYF
clone_size: -
j_call: TRBJ1-3
v_call: TRBV12-5
d_call: -

cdr3_nt: TGTGCCAGCAGTTTAGTCCCAGGGCCATTGGACGAGCAGTACTTC
cdr3_aa: CASSLVPGPLDEQYF
clone_size: -
j_call: TRBJ2-7
v_call: TRBV27
d_call: -

cdr3_nt: TGCAGTGCTAGTAGGAGAGAAAACACCGGGGAGCTGTTTTTT
cdr3_aa: CSASRRENTGELFF
clone_size: -
j_call: TRBJ2-2
v_call: TRBV20-1
d_call: -

cdr3_nt: TGTGCCAGCAGCCAAGCGGGACAGAACCGAGATCAGCCCCAGCATTTT
cdr3_aa: CASSQAGQNRDQPQHF
clone_size: -
j_call: TRBJ1-5
v_call: TRBV3-1/TRBV3-2
d_call: TRBD1

cdr3_nt: TGTGCCAGTAGTATCTTTGTGGAGCTGTTTTTT
cdr3_aa: CASSIFVELFF
clone_size: -
j_call: TRBJ2-2
v_call: TRBV19
d_call: -

cdr3_nt: TGTGCCAGTAGTATAGGCAGGGAGGGAACAGATACGCAGTATTTT
cdr3_aa: CASSIGREGTDTQYF
clone_size: -
j_call: TRBJ2-3
v_call: TRBV19
d_call: TRBD2

cdr3_nt: TGTGCCAGCAGCGCTAGCGGGGGGGGAACCTACAATGAGCAGTTCTTC
cdr3_aa: CASSASGGGTYNEQFF
clone_size: few
j_call: TRBJ2-1
v_call: TRBV11-3
d_call: TRBD2

cdr3_nt: TGTGCCAGTAGAGGCGGACAGTACCAAGAGACCCAGTACTTC
cdr3_aa: CASRGGQYQETQYF
clone_size: -
j_call: TRBJ2-5
v_call: TRBV19
d_call: -

cdr3_nt: TGTGCCAGCAGTCCGGGACAGATTGTAGATACGCAGTATTTT
cdr3_aa: CASSPGQIVDTQYF
clone_size: -
j_call: TRBJ2-3
v_call: TRBV6-6
d_call: TRBD1

cdr3_nt: TGCAGTGCTCCCAGGGGGTACGAGCAGTACTTC
cdr3_aa: CSAPRGYEQYF
clone_size: -
j_call: TRBJ2-7
v_call: TRBV20-1
d_call: TRBD1

cdr3_nt: TGTGCCAGCAGCTTCGGGGGACGGGGCACTGAAGCTTTCTTT
cdr3_aa: CASSFGGRGTEAFF
clone_size: once
j_call: TRBJ1-1
v_call: TRBV11-2
d_call: -

cdr3_nt: TGCGCCAGCAGCTACGACGGGAGCTATGGCTACACCTTC
cdr3_aa: CASSYDGSYGYTF
clone_size: -
j_call: TRBJ1-2
v_call: TRBV5-1
d_call: -

cdr3_nt: TGTGCCAGCAGCAAGACAGGGGAAGGTAATGGCTACACCTTC
cdr3_aa: CASSKTGEGNGYTF
clone_size: -
j_call: TRBJ1-2
v_call: TRBV6-5
d_call: TRBD1